The sequence of this TCR beta chain was determined in a study of blood T cell repertoires in COVID-19. Study summary: Italy, Spain and the United States were the sources of the convalescent and acute COVID-19 samples. PBMCs, B-cell-depleted T cells, or T cells were the source of the cDNA or gDNA that made up the material.

Trimming took 4 bases from V and 4 from J; bases not matched to a gene: 2. Germline lookup yields CDR1 KGHSH and CDR2 LQKENI. The CDR3 is 14 amino acids. As originally analysed: Researchers report that nucleated cell counts were estimated from reference gene primer amplification. This table comes from immunoSEQ multiplex PCR, and its TCRdb copy is limited to in-frame clones, with some not included. Clonal size and the V and J genes are those of that table, whereas D and trimming came from the DNA. The sample contains 95,000 to 150,000 clones, about 82% of which appear only once. The sequenced sample was peripheral blood. The rearrangement uses TRBV18 and TRBJ2-3; 10 bases map to TRBD2. This sequence was found in a human donor in a cohort sampled during active COVID-19. The CDR3: CASSRTSGPDTQYF. The CDR3 nucleotides are TGTGCCAGCTCACGGACTAGCGGCCCAGATACGCAGTATTTT. The full variable domain, completed using reference TRBV18 and TRBJ2-3, is NAGVMQNPRHLVRRRGQEARLRCSPMKGHSHVYWYRQLPEEGLKFMVYLQKENIIDESGMPKERFSAEFPKEGPSILRIQQVVRGDSAAYFCASSRTSGPDTQYFGPGTRLTVL.